Each of the 13 T cell receptor beta chains below was sequenced from the same sample in a study of blood T cell repertoires in COVID-19. The repertoire was sequenced with immunoSEQ multiplex PCR; TCRdb's copy has only in-frame clones and lacks some. The sample holds 85,000 to 120,000 clones, about 70% seen once. What was sequenced was peripheral blood. These receptors all come from a human donor with acute or convalescent COVID-19. The donor label of this sample is uncertain.

The chain has TRBV10-3 and TRBJ2-5; D is possibly TRBD2 (6 bases). Germline loops: CDR1 ENHRY, CDR2 SYGVKD. Trimming pared 2 bases from V and 3 bases from J, leaving 16 bases between. The CDR3 runs to 16 residues. The CDR3 nucleotides read TGTGCCATCAGTGAGGGGGGACTGACTCAAAAAGAGACCCAGTACTTC. As protein: CAISEGGLTQKETQYF.

The gene calls are TRBV6-1 and TRBJ1-2; D call uncertain. The CDR3 runs 16 residues. The germline gives CDR1 MNHNS, CDR2 SASEGT. The V and J ends lost 1 base and 4 bases respectively, with 16 bases between them. The CDR3 coding sequence is TGTGCCAGCAGTGAAGGTGGTTCTAGAACGGGCTATGGCTACACCTTC. It is translated as CASSEGGSRTGYGYTF.

The chain combines TRBV5-1 with TRBJ2-1, with D perhaps TRBD1 (6 bases). CDR1 and CDR2 (germline): SGHRS, YFSETQ. V shed 4 bases and J shed 6 bases, with 14 bases lying between them. This CDR3 spans 14 amino acids. The CDR3 DNA sequence: TGCGCCAGCAGCACCGAGGACAGAATCAATGAGCAGTTCTTC. This gives the protein CASSTEDRINEQFF.

This clone was picked up a small number of times. The chain links TRBV18 to TRBJ1-3; D uncertain. Trimming cost V 3 bases and J 8 bases, with 11 bases left between them. The germline V gene has CDR1 KGHSH and CDR2 LQKENI. This CDR3 has 13 residues. CDR3 coding DNA: TGTGCCAGCTCACCCGGGGAGAGGGACACCATATATTTT. Amino acid sequence: CASSPGERDTIYF.

CDR3: CASSLRGRDYGYTF. The DNA of the CDR3 is TGCGCCAGCAGCTTAAGGGGGCGGGACTATGGCTACACCTTC. The V gene is TRBV5-1, the J gene TRBJ1-2; 7 bases fit TRBD1. Per the germline V gene, CDR1 is SGHRS and CDR2 is YFSETQ. V shed 2 bases, J shed 3 bases, and the junction held 4 bases outside the gene matches. This CDR3 region has 14 residues.

V usage is TRBV30 and J usage is TRBJ1-2, with D tentatively TRBD1 (6 bases). From germline, CDR1 is GTSNPN and CDR2 SVGIG (reference sequence). The CDR3 extends over 15 amino acids. V was pared by 4 bases and J by 2 bases, with 17 bases between. In DNA, the CDR3 is TGTGCCTGGACCCTTTCGTTGGGGGCAAACTATGGCTACACCTTC. Translation gives CAWTLSLGANYGYTF.

This clone was seen a single time. This chain uses TRBV15 with TRBJ1-6, with D perhaps matching TRBD1 (5 bases). CDR3 length: 14 amino acids. The germline V and J ends were trimmed by 9 bases and 6 bases, with 15 bases remaining between them. Germline assignment: CDR1 LNHNV and CDR2 YYDKDF (reference sequence). The CDR3 sequence is CATGRQLGNSPLHF. The CDR3 nucleotides are TGTGCCACAGGAAGACAGCTTGGTAATTCACCCCTCCACTTT.

The V and J genes are TRBV30 and TRBJ1-1; unclear D gene. The V and J ends lost 3 bases and 2 bases respectively, with 10 bases between them. Germline CDR1 reads GTSNPN; CDR2 reads SVGIG (reference sequence). The CDR3 has 13 amino acids. CDR3 loop: CAWSLRGNTEAFF. For the CDR3, the DNA is TGTGCCTGGAGCCTCCGGGGTAACACTGAAGCTTTCTTT. The whole variable domain, remainder taken from reference TRBV30 and TRBJ1-1, is SQTIHQWPATLVQPVGSPLSLECTVEGTSNPNLYWYRQAAGRGLQLLFYSVGIGQISSEVPQNLSASRPQDRQFILSSKKLLLSDSGFYLCAWSLRGNTEAFFGQGTRLTVV.

The V and J genes are TRBV7-8 and TRBJ1-1, with D tentatively TRBD1 (5 bases). The CDR3 sequence is 14 residues long. CDR1 is SGHVS, CDR2 FQNEAQ, per germline. Trimming removed 5 bases from V and 1 base from J, with 11 bases in between. The CDR3 nucleotides are TGTGCCAGCAGCCCCGGACATGAGAACACTGAAGCTTTCTTT. Translation: CASSPGHENTEAFF.

In the case of this clone: Other DNA sequences in the sample encode the same CDR3. The chain combines TRBV9 with TRBJ1-2, with D maybe TRBD1 (5 bases). Per germline, CDR1 SGDLS and CDR2 YYNGEE. The CDR3 length is 15 residues. The V end lost 4 bases, the J end lost 1 base, and 14 bases lay between the germline ends. The CDR3 region is CASSPTAGGNYGYTF. CDR3 nucleotide sequence: TGTGCCAGCAGCCCCACAGCCGGGGGTAACTATGGCTACACCTTC.

This clone was seen just once. The chain uses TRBV6-2 or TRBV6-3 and TRBJ1-2; D might be TRBD1 (6 bases). The CDR3 is 13 amino acids. The germline CDR1 and CDR2 sequences are MNHEY and SVGEGT. V was pared by 6 bases and J by 5 bases, with 13 bases between. The CDR3 region is CASSPTGQYGYTF. As DNA, the CDR3 is TGTGCCAGCAGCCCGACTGGACAGTATGGCTACACCTTC.

V usage is TRBV7-9 and J usage is TRBJ2-4; tentatively, D is TRBD2 (5 bases). Germline CDR1 and CDR2: SEHNR and FQNEAQ (reference sequence). Trimming pared 0 bases from V and 2 bases from J, leaving 11 bases between. The CDR3 has 16 amino acids. As DNA, the CDR3 is TGTGCCAGCAGCTTAGCCGAGGGTTGGCCCAAAAACATTCAGTACTTC. It encodes CASSLAEGWPKNIQYF.

The CDR3 is CASSVDGTASQETQYF. The CDR3 DNA follows: TGTGCCAGCAGCGTAGACGGAACAGCCTCCCAAGAGACCCAGTACTTC. V and J are TRBV9 and TRBJ2-5; D remains ambiguous. CDR1 and CDR2 (germline): SGDLS, YYNGEE. The CDR3 has 16 residues. Trimming removed 0 bases from V and 1 base from J, with 13 bases in between.